This T cell receptor (beta chain) is drawn from a study of T cells after yellow fever vaccination. Overall study results and limits: At under 98% for CD4 and 88% for CD8, most primary-vaccination clones showed up again after the booster.

On this clonotype: What it binds is unknown.

This CDR3 is 17 amino acids long. The germline V gene encodes CDR1 SGHRS and CDR2 YFSETQ. The V gene end was trimmed by 2 bases and the J gene end by 3 bases; junction bases not matched to a gene: 11. TCRdb reprocessed the 5' RACE reads with MiXCR, giving one entry per CDR3 protein. The table records 100,000 to 150,000 distinct CDR3 sequences, over 12% of them present only once. This receptor was obtained from a young man who received the YFV17D yellow fever vaccine. V and J are TRBV5-1 and TRBJ2-1, with TRBD2 matching over 7 bases. Specimen: CD8+ T cells sorted from PBMCs, collected 5 days after the yellow fever booster vaccination. This chain's CDR3 is CASSFYLRTRIYNEQFF. In DNA form, the CDR3 reads TGCGCCAGCAGCTTTTACCTCCGGACTAGGATCTACAATGAGCAGTTCTTC.